The text below deals with one TCR beta chain. This sample is part of a study of blood T cell repertoires in COVID-19. At the level of the study: Samples taken during acute and convalescent COVID-19 were collected in the United States, Italy and Spain.

Germline CDR1 and CDR2: SGHRS and YFSETQ. Trimming removed 4 bases at V and 9 bases at J, with 17 bases between. The CDR3 spans 13 residues. Under the authors' procedure: Estimates of nucleated cell counts were drawn from the amplification of reference gene primers. Method: immunoSEQ multiplex PCR; TCRdb's copy keeps in-frame clones and lacks some. From that table come the V and J calls and clone size; the DNA was used to work out D and trimming. The top ten clones hold under 15% of a sample with approximately 290,000 clones, 75% to 90% of them seen once. The rearrangement links TRBV5-1 to TRBJ2-7; possibly TRBD2 for D (5 bases). This TCR derives from a woman in her sixties or seventies with acute or convalescent COVID-19. The sample comprised peripheral blood. CDR3 amino acids: CASSPEGLRGQYF. The CDR3 DNA reads TGCGCCAGCAGCCCCGAGGGTTTACGAGGGCAGTACTTC.